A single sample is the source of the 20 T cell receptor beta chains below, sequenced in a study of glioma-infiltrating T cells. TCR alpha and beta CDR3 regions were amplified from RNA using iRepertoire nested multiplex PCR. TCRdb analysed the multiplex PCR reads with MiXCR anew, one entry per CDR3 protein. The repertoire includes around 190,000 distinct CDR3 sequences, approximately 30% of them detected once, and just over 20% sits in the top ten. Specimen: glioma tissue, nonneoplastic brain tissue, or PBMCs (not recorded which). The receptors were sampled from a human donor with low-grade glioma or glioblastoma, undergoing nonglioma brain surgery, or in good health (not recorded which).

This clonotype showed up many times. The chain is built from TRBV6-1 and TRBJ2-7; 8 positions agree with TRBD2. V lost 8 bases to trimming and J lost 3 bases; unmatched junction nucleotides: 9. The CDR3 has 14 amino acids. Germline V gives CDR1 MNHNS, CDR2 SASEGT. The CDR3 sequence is CASGPAGASYEQYF. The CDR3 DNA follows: TGTGCCAGCGGCCCAGCGGGGGCTAGCTACGAGCAGTACTTC.

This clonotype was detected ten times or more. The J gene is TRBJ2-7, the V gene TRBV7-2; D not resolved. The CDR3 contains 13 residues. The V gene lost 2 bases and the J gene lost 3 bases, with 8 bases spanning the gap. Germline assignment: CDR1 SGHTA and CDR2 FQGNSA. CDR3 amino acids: CASSLNYLYEQYF. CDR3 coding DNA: TGTGCCAGCAGCTTAAACTACCTCTACGAGCAGTACTTC.

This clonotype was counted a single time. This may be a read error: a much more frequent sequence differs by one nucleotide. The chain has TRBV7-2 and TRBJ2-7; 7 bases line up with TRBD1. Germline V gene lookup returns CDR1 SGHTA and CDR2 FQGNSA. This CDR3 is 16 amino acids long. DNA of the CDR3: TGTGCCAGCACCTTAGCAGGAAGACAGGGAGTGGACGAGCAGTACTTC. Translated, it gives CASTLAGRQGVDEQYF. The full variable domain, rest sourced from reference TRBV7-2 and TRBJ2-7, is GAGVSQSPSNKVTEKGKDVELRCDPISGHTALYWYRQSLGQGLEFLIYFQGNSAPDKSGLPSDRFSAERTGGSVSTLTIQRTQQEDSAVYLCASTLAGRQGVDEQYFGPGTRLTVT.

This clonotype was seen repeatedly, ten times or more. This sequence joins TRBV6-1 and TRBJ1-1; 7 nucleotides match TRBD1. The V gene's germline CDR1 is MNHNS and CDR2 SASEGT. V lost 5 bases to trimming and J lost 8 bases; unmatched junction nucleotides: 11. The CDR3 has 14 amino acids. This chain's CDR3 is CASSSRDTGAEAFF. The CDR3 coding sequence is TGTGCCAGCAGTAGCAGGGATACAGGGGCGGAAGCTTTCTTT.

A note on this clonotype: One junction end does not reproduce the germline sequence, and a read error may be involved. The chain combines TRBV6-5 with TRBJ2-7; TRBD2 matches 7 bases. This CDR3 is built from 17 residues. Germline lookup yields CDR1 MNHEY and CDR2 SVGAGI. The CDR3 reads CASSYVETSRSLDEQCF. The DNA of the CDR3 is TGTGCCAGCAGTTATGTTGAGACTAGCAGGAGCCTTGACGAGCAGTGCTTC.

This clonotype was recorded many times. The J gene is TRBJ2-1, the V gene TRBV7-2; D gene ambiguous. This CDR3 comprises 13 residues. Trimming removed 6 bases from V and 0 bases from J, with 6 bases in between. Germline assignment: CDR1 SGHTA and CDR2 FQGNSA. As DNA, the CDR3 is TGTGCCAGCAGTCTAAGCTCCTACAATGAGCAGTTCTTC. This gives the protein CASSLSSYNEQFF.

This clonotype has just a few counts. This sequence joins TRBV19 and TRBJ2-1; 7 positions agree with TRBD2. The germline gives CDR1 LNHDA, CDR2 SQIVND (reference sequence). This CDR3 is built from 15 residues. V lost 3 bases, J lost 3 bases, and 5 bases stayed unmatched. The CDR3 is CASSIGGSFYNEQFF. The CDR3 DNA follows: TGTGCCAGTAGTATTGGCGGGAGCTTCTACAATGAGCAGTTCTTC.

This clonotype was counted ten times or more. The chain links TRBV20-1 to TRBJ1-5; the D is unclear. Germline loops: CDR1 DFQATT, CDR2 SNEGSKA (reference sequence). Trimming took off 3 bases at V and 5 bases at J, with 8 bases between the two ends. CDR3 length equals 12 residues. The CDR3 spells CSASLSDQPQHF. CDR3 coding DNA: TGCAGTGCTAGTCTTTCGGATCAGCCCCAGCATTTT.

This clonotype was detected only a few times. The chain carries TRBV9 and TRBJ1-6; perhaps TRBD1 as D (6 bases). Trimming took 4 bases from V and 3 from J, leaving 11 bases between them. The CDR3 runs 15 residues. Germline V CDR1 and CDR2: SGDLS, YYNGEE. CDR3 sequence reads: CASSMTGGYNSPLHF. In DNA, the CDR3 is TGTGCCAGCAGCATGACAGGCGGCTATAATTCACCCCTCCACTTT.

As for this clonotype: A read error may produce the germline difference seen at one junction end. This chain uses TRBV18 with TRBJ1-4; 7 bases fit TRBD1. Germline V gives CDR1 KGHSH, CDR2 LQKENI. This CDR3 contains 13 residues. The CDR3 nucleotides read TGTGCCAGATCACCTCCAGGGGGAGAAAAACTGTTTTTT. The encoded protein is CARSPPGGEKLFF.

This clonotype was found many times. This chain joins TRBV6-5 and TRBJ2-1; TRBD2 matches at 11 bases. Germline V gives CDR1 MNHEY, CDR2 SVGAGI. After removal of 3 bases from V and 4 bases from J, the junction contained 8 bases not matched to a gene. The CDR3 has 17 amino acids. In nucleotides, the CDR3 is TGTGCCAGCAGTTATCCCATAGCGGGAGGGCCTTACAATGAGCAGTTCTTC. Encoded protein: CASSYPIAGGPYNEQFF.

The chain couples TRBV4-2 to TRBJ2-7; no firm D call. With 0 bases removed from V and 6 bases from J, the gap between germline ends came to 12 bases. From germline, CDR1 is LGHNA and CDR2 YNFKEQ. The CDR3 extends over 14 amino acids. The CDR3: CASSQEPGFREQYF. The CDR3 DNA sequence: TGTGCCAGCAGCCAAGAACCCGGATTCCGCGAGCAGTACTTC.

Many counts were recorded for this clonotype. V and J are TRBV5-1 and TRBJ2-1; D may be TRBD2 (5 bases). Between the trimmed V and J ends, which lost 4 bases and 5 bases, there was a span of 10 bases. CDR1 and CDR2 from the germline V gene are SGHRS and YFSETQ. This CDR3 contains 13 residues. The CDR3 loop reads CASSLGADNEQFF. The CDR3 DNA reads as TGCGCCAGCAGCCTGGGAGCGGACAATGAGCAGTTCTTC.

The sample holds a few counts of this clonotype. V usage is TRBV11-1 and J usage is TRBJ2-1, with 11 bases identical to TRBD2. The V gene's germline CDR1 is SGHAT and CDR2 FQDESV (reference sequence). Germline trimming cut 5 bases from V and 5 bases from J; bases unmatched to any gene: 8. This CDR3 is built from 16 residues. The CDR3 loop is CASSRRGTSGDNEQFF. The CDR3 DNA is TGTGCCAGCAGCCGACGGGGGACTAGCGGCGACAATGAGCAGTTCTTC.

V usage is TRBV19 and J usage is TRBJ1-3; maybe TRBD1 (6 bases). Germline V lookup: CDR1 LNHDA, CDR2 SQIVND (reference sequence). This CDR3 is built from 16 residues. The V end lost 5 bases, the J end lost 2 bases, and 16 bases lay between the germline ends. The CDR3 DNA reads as TGTGCCAGTAGTCGGGACATCGCAGGCGCTGGAAACACCATATATTTT. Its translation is CASSRDIAGAGNTIYF.

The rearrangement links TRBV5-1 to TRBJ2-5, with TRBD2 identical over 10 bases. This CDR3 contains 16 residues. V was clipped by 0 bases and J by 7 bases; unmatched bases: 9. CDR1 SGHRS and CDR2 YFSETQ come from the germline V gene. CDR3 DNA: TGCGCCAGCAGCTTGGAAGCGGGAGGGATGCGAGGGACCCAGTACTTC. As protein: CASSLEAGGMRGTQYF.

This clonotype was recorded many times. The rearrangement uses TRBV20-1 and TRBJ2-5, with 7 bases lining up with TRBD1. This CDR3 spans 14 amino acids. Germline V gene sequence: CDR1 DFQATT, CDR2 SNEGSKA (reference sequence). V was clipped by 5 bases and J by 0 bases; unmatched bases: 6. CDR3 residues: CSAFKQGYQETQYF. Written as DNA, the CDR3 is TGCAGTGCTTTCAAACAGGGGTACCAAGAGACCCAGTACTTC.

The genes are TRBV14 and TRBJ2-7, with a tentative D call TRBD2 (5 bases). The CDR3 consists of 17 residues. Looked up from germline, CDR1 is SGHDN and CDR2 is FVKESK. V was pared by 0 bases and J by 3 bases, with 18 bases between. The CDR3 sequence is CASSQDARLANRYEQYF. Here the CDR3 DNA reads TGTGCCAGCAGCCAAGATGCGCGGCTAGCTAATCGCTACGAGCAGTACTTC.

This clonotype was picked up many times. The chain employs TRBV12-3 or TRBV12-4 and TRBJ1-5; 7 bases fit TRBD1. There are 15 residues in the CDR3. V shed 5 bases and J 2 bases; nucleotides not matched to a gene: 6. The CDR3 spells CASSRDRDGNQPQHF. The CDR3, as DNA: TGTGCCAGCAGTCGCGACAGGGACGGCAATCAGCCCCAGCATTTT.

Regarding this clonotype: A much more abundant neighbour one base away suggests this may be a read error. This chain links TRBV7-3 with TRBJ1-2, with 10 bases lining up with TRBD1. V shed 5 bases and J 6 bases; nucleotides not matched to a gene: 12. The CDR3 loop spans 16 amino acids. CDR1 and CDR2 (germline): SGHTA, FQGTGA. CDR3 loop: CASSRAGQGPKDGYTF. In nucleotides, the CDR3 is TGTGCCAGCAGCCGAGCGGGACAGGGGCCCAAGGATGGCTACACCTTC.